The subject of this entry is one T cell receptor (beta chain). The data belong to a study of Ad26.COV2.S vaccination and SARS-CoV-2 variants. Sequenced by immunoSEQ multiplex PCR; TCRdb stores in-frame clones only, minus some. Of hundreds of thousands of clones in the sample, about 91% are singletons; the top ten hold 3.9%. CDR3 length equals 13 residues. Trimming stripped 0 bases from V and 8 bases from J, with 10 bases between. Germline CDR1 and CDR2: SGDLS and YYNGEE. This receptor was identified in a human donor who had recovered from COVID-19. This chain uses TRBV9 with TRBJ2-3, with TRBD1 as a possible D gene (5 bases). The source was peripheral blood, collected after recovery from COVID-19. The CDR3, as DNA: TGTGCCAGCAGCGTAGCTTCAGGGCGTACGCAGTATTTT. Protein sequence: CASSVASGRTQYF.